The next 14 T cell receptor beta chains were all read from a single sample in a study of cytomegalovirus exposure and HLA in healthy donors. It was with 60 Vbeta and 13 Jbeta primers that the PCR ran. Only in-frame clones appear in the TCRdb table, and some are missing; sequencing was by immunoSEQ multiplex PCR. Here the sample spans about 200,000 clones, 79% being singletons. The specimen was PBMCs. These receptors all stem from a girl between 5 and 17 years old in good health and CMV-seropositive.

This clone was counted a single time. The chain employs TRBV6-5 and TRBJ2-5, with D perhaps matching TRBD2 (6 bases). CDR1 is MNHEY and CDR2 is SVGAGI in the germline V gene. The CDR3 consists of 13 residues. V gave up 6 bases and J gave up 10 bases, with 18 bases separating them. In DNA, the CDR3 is TGTGCCAGCAGGCTTGGGGCGGGGAGGCTCCAGTACTTC. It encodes CASRLGAGRLQYF.

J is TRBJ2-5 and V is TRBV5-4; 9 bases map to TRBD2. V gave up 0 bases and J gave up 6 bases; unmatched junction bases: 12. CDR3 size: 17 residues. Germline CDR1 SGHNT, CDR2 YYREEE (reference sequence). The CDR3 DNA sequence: TGTGCCAGCAGCTTGGTGGTAGGGACTAGCAAGAGGAAGACCCAGTACTTC. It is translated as CASSLVVGTSKRKTQYF.

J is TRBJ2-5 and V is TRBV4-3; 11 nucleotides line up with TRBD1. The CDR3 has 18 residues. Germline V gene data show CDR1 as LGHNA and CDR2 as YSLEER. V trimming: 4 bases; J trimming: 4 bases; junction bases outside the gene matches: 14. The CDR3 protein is CASSPSPTRTGGVETQYF. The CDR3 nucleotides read TGCGCCAGCAGCCCCTCCCCCACCCGGACAGGGGGCGTAGAGACCCAGTACTTC.

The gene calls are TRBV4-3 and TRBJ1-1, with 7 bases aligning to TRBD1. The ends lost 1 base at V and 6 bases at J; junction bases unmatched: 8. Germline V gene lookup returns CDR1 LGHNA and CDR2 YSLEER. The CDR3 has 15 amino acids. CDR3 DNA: TGCGCCAGCAGCCAAGTTGACAGGGAGATCCCTGAAGCTTTCTTT. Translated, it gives CASSQVDREIPEAFF.

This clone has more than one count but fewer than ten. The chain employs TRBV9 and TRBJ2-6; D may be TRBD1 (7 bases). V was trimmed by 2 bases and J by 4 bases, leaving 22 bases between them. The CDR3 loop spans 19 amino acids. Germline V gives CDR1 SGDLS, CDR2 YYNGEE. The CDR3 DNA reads TGTGCCAGCAGCGTTACAGGGGACTTCTTAAGTCCCGGGGCCAACGTCCTGACTTTC. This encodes CASSVTGDFLSPGANVLTF.

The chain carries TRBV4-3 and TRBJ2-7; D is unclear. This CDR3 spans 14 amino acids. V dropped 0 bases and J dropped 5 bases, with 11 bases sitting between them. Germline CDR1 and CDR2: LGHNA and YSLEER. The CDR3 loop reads CASSQDQWSNEQYF. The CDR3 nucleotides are TGCGCCAGCAGCCAAGATCAATGGAGTAACGAGCAGTACTTC.

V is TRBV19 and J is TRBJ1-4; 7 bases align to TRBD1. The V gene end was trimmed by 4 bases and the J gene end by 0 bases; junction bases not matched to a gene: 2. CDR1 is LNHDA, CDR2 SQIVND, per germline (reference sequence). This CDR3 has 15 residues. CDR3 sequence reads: CASSKGGTTNEKLFF. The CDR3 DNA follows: TGTGCCAGTAGTAAAGGGGGCACAACTAATGAAAAACTGTTTTTT.

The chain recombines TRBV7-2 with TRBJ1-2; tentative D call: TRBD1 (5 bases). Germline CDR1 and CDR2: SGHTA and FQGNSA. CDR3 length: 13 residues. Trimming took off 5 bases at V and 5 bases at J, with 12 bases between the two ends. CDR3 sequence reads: CASSPLGVYGYTF. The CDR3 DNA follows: TGTGCCAGCAGCCCCTTAGGGGTGTATGGCTACACCTTC.

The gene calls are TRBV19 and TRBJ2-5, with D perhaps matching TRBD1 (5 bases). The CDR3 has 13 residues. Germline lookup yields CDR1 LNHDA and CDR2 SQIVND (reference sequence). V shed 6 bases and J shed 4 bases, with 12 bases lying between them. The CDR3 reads CASRGALSETQYF. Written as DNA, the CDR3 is TGTGCCAGTAGAGGGGCGTTGTCAGAGACCCAGTACTTC.

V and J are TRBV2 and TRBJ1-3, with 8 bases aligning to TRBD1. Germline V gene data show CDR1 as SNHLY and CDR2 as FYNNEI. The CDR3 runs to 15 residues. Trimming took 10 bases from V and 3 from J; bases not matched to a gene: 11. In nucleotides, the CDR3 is TGTGCCACCTCTGAAGTAGACAGGGGTGGAAACACCATATATTTT. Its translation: CATSEVDRGGNTIYF.

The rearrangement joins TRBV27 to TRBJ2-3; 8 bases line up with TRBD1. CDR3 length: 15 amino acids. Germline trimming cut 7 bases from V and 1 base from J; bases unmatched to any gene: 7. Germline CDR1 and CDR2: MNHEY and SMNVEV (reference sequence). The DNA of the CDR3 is TGTGCCAGCACCCCGGACAGGGTAGGCACAGATACGCAGTATTTT. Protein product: CASTPDRVGTDTQYF.

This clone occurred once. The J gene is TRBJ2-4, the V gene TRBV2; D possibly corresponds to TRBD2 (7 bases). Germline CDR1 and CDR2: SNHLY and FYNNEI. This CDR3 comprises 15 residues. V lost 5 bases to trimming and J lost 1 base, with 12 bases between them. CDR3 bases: TGTGCCAGCAGTAGAGGGAGGGGGGCCAAAAACATTCAGTACTTC. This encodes CASSRGRGAKNIQYF.

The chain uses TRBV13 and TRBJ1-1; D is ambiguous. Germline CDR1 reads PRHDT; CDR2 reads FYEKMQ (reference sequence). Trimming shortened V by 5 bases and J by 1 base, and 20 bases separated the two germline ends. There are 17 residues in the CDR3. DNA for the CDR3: TGTGCCAGCAGCGCGGGTGGGCAATTCCTAAGGAACACTGAAGCTTTCTTT. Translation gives CASSAGGQFLRNTEAFF.

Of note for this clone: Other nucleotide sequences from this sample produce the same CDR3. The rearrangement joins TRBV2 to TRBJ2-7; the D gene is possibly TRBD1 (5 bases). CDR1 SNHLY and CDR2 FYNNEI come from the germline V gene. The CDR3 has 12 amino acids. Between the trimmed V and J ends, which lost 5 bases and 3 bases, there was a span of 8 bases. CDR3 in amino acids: CASSTDSYEQYF. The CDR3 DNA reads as TGTGCCAGCAGTACTGACAGCTACGAGCAGTACTTC.